A single T cell receptor (beta chain) is shown here with its context. The data derive from a study of blood T cell repertoires in COVID-19. Trimming shortened V by 4 bases and J by 4 bases, and 20 bases separated the two germline ends. CDR3 length: 17 residues. Germline V gives CDR1 MDHEN, CDR2 SYDVKM. How the authors handled the data: Using reference gene primer amplification, nucleated cell counts were estimated. TCRdb's table, derived via immunoSEQ multiplex PCR, lists solely in-frame clones and lacks some. That table is the source of V, J and clone size, and D and trimming were worked out from the DNA. The sample holds some 120,000 clones, about four fifths seen once.

This TCR was recovered from an elderly man with active or convalescent COVID-19. J is TRBJ1-5 and V is TRBV28; no clear D. Input material: peripheral blood. The CDR3 here is CASSSRPGSSENQPQHF. DNA for the CDR3: TGTGCCAGCAGTTCAAGACCGGGAAGCTCAGAAAATCAGCCCCAGCATTTT.